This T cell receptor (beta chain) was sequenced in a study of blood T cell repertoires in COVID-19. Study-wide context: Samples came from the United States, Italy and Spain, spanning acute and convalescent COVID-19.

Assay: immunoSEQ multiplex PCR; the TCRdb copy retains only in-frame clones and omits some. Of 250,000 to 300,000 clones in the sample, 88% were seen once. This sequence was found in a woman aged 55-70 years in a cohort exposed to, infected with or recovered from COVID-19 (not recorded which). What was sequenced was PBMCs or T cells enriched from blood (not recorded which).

DNA for the CDR3: TGTGCCAGCAGTTTTTCGGCGGGAGCACGGAATGAGCAGTTCTTC. Translated, it gives CASSFSAGARNEQFF. The V gene is TRBV28, the J gene TRBJ2-1; the match to TRBD2 covers 7 bases. CDR3 length equals 15 residues. Trimming took 3 bases from V and 7 from J; bases not matched to a gene: 9. Germline CDR1 is MDHEN and CDR2 is SYDVKM.